This is a list of T cell receptor beta chains from one sample in a study of technical replicates of blood from a few donors. Generated by immunoSEQ multiplex PCR, the TCRdb table keeps only in-frame clones and is missing some. The sample consists of around 92,000 clones, 95% of them appearing once. The specimen was T cells isolated from PBMCs. Receptors originate from a human donor in good health. Each CDR3 is given without its conserved first and last residue. Each record gives: V gene, J gene, CDR3 length, CDR3 protein.

V gene: TRBV15
J gene: TRBJ2-2
CDR3 length: 13
CDR3 protein: ATSPLQGNTGELF

V gene: TRBV6-1
J gene: TRBJ1-2
CDR3 length: 9
CDR3 protein: ASSVLQGYT

V gene: TRBV12-5
J gene: TRBJ2-4
CDR3 length: 14
CDR3 protein: ASGLEAGVAKNIQY

V gene: TRBV19
J gene: TRBJ2-7
CDR3 length: 13
CDR3 protein: ASSIDWGQGSEQY

V gene: TRBV30
J gene: TRBJ1-1
CDR3 length: 10
CDR3 protein: AWSGQWSEAF

V gene: TRBV28
J gene: TRBJ2-7
CDR3 length: 12
CDR3 protein: ASSNFGHSYEQY

V gene: TRBV28
J gene: TRBJ1-2
CDR3 length: 11
CDR3 protein: ASSPGQDYGYT

V gene: TRBV7-9
J gene: TRBJ2-1
CDR3 length: 14
CDR3 protein: ASSRLAGGSYNEQF

V gene: TRBV28
J gene: TRBJ1-5
CDR3 length: 16
CDR3 protein: ASSSWDMGLNGNQPQH

V gene: TRBV19
J gene: TRBJ1-2
CDR3 length: 10
CDR3 protein: ASFKGGYGYT

V gene: TRBV10-3
J gene: TRBJ2-1
CDR3 length: 11
CDR3 protein: AIRQGYGNEQF

V gene: TRBV2
J gene: TRBJ1-1
CDR3 length: 9
CDR3 protein: ASSARTEAF

V gene: TRBV7-8
J gene: TRBJ2-3
CDR3 length: 12
CDR3 protein: ASRGRASTDTQY

V gene: TRBV5-8
J gene: TRBJ2-7
CDR3 length: 12
CDR3 protein: ASSLDTYSYEQY

V gene: TRBV5-5
J gene: TRBJ1-1
CDR3 length: 14
CDR3 protein: ASSTGQLIMNTEAF

V gene: TRBV7-8
J gene: TRBJ1-5
CDR3 length: 14
CDR3 protein: ASSLALIGGIQPQH

V gene: TRBV10-2
J gene: TRBJ1-2
CDR3 length: 13
CDR3 protein: ASSEIGDRFYGYT

V gene: TRBV19
J gene: TRBJ2-1
CDR3 length: 17
CDR3 protein: ASSISAAERGAPNNEQF

V gene: TRBV6-5
J gene: TRBJ1-4
CDR3 length: 11
CDR3 protein: ASSASGTGKLF

V gene: TRBV28
J gene: TRBJ1-3
CDR3 length: 13
CDR3 protein: ASSFPAGSGNTIY

V gene: TRBV4-2
J gene: TRBJ2-4
CDR3 length: 11
CDR3 protein: ASSQVEEDIQY

V gene: TRBV29-1
J gene: TRBJ2-1
CDR3 length: 14
CDR3 protein: SVNGRGSRSYNEQF